The clone carrying this T cell receptor beta chain appeared a few times. This sample is drawn from a study of blood T cell repertoires in COVID-19. The CDR3 is made up of 16 amino acids. Germline values: CDR1 SGHNT, CDR2 YENEEA. V lost 1 base to trimming and J lost 2 bases, with 14 bases between them. The protocol was immunoSEQ multiplex PCR, while the TCRdb copy is restricted to in-frame clones and leaves out a portion. Of about 120,000 clones listed, more than 60% are singletons. The chain recombines TRBV11-3 with TRBJ1-2, with D maybe TRBD1 (6 bases). Source material: peripheral blood. This clonotype originated in a man in his 70s with acute or convalescent COVID-19. The DNA of the CDR3 is TGTGCCAGCAGCTTAGGTGAGGGGGTGAGGAACTATGGCTACACCTTC. Residues: CASSLGEGVRNYGYTF.